The 25 T cell receptor beta chains below come from one sample, sequenced in a study of blood T cell repertoires in COVID-19. TCRdb's table, derived via immunoSEQ multiplex PCR, lists solely in-frame clones and lacks some. The sample yields 99,000 or so clones, about 75% seen once. The sample was peripheral blood. The origin of the receptors is a woman in her sixties or seventies with acute or convalescent COVID-19.

V is TRBV24-1 and J is TRBJ2-5, with TRBD2 identical over 8 bases. The CDR3 runs 16 residues. CDR1 KGHDR and CDR2 SFDVKD come from the germline V gene. V trimming: 6 bases; J trimming: 5 bases; junction bases outside the gene matches: 13. The DNA for the CDR3 is TGTGCCACCAGTTCGGCCCGGCGGGAGGACTTGGAGACCCAGTACTTC. Amino acid sequence: CATSSARREDLETQYF.

The V and J genes are TRBV6-2 or TRBV6-3 and TRBJ2-2; 11 positions match TRBD2. The junction had 8 bases not matched to a gene; V was cut back by 6 bases and J by 2 bases. Germline CDR1 is MNHEY and CDR2 is SVGEGT. The CDR3 totals 17 residues. For the CDR3, the DNA is TGTGCCAGCAGCCCACCGACTAGCGGGGTTAACACCGGGGAGCTGTTTTTT. This sequence encodes CASSPPTSGVNTGELFF.

This sequence joins TRBV19 and TRBJ1-4, with 7 positions matching TRBD1. V lost 4 bases and J lost 8; bases outside the gene matches: 10. This CDR3 spans 15 amino acids. Per germline, CDR1 LNHDA and CDR2 SQIVND (reference sequence). CDR3 amino acids: CASSTGGGRREKLFF. CDR3 DNA: TGTGCCAGTAGTACCGGAGGGGGCAGGAGAGAAAAACTGTTTTTT.

V usage is TRBV12-3 or TRBV12-4 and J usage is TRBJ2-7, with D perhaps matching TRBD1 (6 bases). Trimming shortened V by 6 bases and J by 2 bases, and 8 bases separated the two germline ends. This CDR3 comprises 12 residues. As DNA, the CDR3 is TGTGCCAGCAGCCGGGACACCTACGAGCAGTACTTC. This sequence encodes CASSRDTYEQYF.

The chain has TRBV7-8 and TRBJ1-3; D is unclear. V lost 5 bases, J lost 1 base, and 9 bases lay in between. The CDR3 sequence is 14 residues long. Germline CDR1 and CDR2: SGHVS and FQNEAQ. CDR3 nucleotide sequence: TGTGCCAGCAGCCTCCAGACTTCTGGAAACACCATATATTTT. Translated: CASSLQTSGNTIYF.

The rearrangement links TRBV19 to TRBJ2-3, with D perhaps matching TRBD1 (5 bases). The CDR3 consists of 15 residues. V was trimmed by 9 bases and J by 2 bases, leaving 18 bases between them. Germline lookup yields CDR1 LNHDA and CDR2 SQIVND (reference sequence). CDR3 sequence: CASNPSRALTDTQYF. CDR3 nucleotides: TGTGCCAGCAACCCTTCCAGGGCCCTCACAGATACGCAGTATTTT.

The chain joins TRBV2 to TRBJ2-7; the match to TRBD1 covers 8 bases. Germline V gives CDR1 SNHLY, CDR2 FYNNEI. The V segment lost 9 bases and the J segment 11 bases; nucleotides outside the gene matches: 15. CDR3 length equals 13 residues. CDR3: CASTATGALGEYF. The CDR3, as DNA: TGTGCCAGTACCGCGACAGGGGCGCTGGGGGAGTACTTC. Looking up the rest from reference TRBV2 and TRBJ2-7 gives the full variable domain: EPEVTQTPSHQVTQMGQEVILRCVPISNHLYFYWYRQILGQKVEFLVSFYNNEISEKSEIFDDQFSVERPDGSNFTLKIRSTKLEDSAMYFCASTATGALGEYFGPGTRLTVT.

The chain joins TRBV10-2 to TRBJ2-2, with 7 bases matching TRBD2. Trimming removed 8 bases from V and 7 bases from J; junction bases left unmatched: 7. This CDR3 has 13 residues. Germline CDR1 reads WSHSY; CDR2 reads SAAADI. This chain's CDR3 is CASRTSGGGELFF. The DNA for the CDR3 is TGCGCCAGCCGGACTAGTGGCGGCGGGGAGCTGTTTTTT.

This clone has only a few counts. This sequence joins TRBV5-6 and TRBJ1-3; D is perhaps TRBD1 (5 bases). The CDR3 contains 15 residues. V was pared by 2 bases and J by 3 bases, with 12 bases between. Germline assignment: CDR1 SGHDT and CDR2 YYEEEE. The CDR3 spells CASSFGGSGGNTIYF. The CDR3 DNA sequence: TGTGCCAGCAGCTTCGGGGGTTCAGGTGGAAACACCATATATTTT.

The chain uses TRBV5-5 and TRBJ1-1; D is unclear. Germline-derived CDR1 and CDR2 are SGHKS and YYEKEE (reference sequence). Between the trimmed V and J ends, which lost 5 bases and 0 bases, there was a span of 23 bases. There are 18 residues in the CDR3. CDR3 sequence (DNA): TGTGCCAGCAGACCAACCCCTGAGGGCCGAGCCTTGAACACTGAAGCTTTCTTT. It codes for CASRPTPEGRALNTEAFF.

Notes on this clone: The junction differs from germline at one of its ends, possibly a read error. The chain combines TRBV6-9 with TRBJ1-2; D is perhaps TRBD1 (5 bases). The CDR3 covers 14 residues. CDR1 is MNHGY and CDR2 is SVAAGI in the germline V gene. The CDR3 DNA reads as TGTGCCAGCATTTATGGGGCATCTAACTATGGCTACACCTTC. Its protein is CASIYGASNYGYTF.

The rearrangement joins TRBV6-6 to TRBJ1-3; D is undetermined. V lost 5 bases to trimming and J lost 4 bases, with 6 bases between them. The CDR3 runs to 12 residues. Germline V gene sequence: CDR1 MNHNY, CDR2 SVGAGI (reference sequence). CDR3 amino acids: CASSPGGNTIYF. In nucleotides, the CDR3 is TGTGCCAGCAGTCCCGGGGGAAACACCATATATTTT.

The rearrangement uses TRBV7-8 and TRBJ2-6; D gene unclear. The V end was cut by 1 base, the J end by 4 bases, with 8 bases between. The CDR3 is made up of 15 amino acids. Germline CDR1 reads SGHVS; CDR2 reads FQNEAQ. CDR3 bases: TGTGCCAGCAGCTTAGATTGGGCAGGGGCCAACGTCCTGACTTTC. Translation gives CASSLDWAGANVLTF.

The chain couples TRBV30 to TRBJ1-5, with D unclear. V lost 2 bases and J 0 bases, leaving 11 bases between the germline ends. Germline CDR1 is GTSNPN and CDR2 is SVGIG (reference sequence). The CDR3 sequence is 15 residues long. For the CDR3, the DNA is TGTGCCTGGAGTCCAGGTGATTATAGCAATCAGCCCCAGCATTTT. Translating gives CAWSPGDYSNQPQHF.

The chain employs TRBV7-2 and TRBJ1-2; TRBD1 might be the D (6 bases). The V end was cut by 1 base, the J end by 8 bases, with 26 bases between. The germline gives CDR1 SGHTA, CDR2 FQGNSA. This CDR3 region has 18 residues. CDR3 coding DNA: TGTGCCAGCAGCTTAGATACCTATAGTGTACAGGGTTTAAGCGGCTACACCTTC. Translated: CASSLDTYSVQGLSGYTF.

V and J are TRBV7-6 and TRBJ1-1; D might be TRBD1 (5 bases). The CDR3 has 17 amino acids. The V end was cut by 3 bases, the J end by 0 bases, with 17 bases between. CDR1 is SGHVS, CDR2 FNYEAQ, per germline. CDR3 coding DNA: TGTGCCAGCAGCTTTATTTCGGCGGGGACGGTGAACACTGAAGCTTTCTTT. Its translation: CASSFISAGTVNTEAFF.

V usage is TRBV7-8 and J usage is TRBJ2-7, with D possibly matching TRBD1 (6 bases). Germline assignment: CDR1 SGHVS and CDR2 FQNEAQ. CDR3 length equals 13 residues. V was trimmed by 1 base and J by 3 bases, leaving 7 bases between them. The CDR3 DNA reads as TGTGCCAGCAGCTTAGGGGACAACTACGAGCAGTACTTC. The encoded protein is CASSLGDNYEQYF.

The rearrangement uses TRBV29-1 and TRBJ2-3; 7 bases agree with TRBD2. The ends lost 3 bases at V and 0 bases at J; junction bases unmatched: 9. Germline V gives CDR1 SQVTM, CDR2 ANQGSEA. This CDR3 has 16 residues. This CDR3 is CSVEYSRGGSTDTQYF. CDR3 nucleotide sequence: TGCAGCGTTGAGTATAGCCGCGGGGGTAGCACAGATACGCAGTATTTT.

The chain carries TRBV9 and TRBJ2-3; the match to TRBD2 covers 7 bases. This CDR3 contains 15 residues. Germline trimming cut 3 bases from V and 2 bases from J; bases unmatched to any gene: 6. From germline, CDR1 is SGDLS and CDR2 YYNGEE. The CDR3 here is CASSEGLPVTDTQYF. CDR3 bases: TGTGCCAGCAGCGAGGGACTACCTGTCACAGATACGCAGTATTTT.

The rearrangement joins TRBV24-1 to TRBJ2-2; unclear D gene. Between the trimmed V and J ends, which lost 4 bases and 9 bases, there was a span of 11 bases. CDR3 length: 13 amino acids. CDR1 is KGHDR and CDR2 is SFDVKD in the germline V gene. CDR3 loop: CATSDPGRWELFF. The CDR3 DNA reads TGTGCCACCAGTGACCCAGGAAGGTGGGAGCTGTTTTTT.

Concerning this clone itself: One end of the junction is discordant with germline, which a read error may explain. The chain employs TRBV29-1 and TRBJ1-1; no reliable D call. The CDR3 has 12 residues. CDR1 is SQVTM, CDR2 ANQGSEA, per germline. The CDR3 region is CSVEESRTEAFF. DNA for the CDR3: TGCAGCGTCGAAGAGAGCCGCACTGAAGCTTTCTTT.

The J gene is TRBJ1-1, the V gene TRBV6-5; D uncertain. Germline lookup yields CDR1 MNHEY and CDR2 SVGAGI. There are 15 residues in the CDR3. Trimming left V 0 bases short and J 1 base short, with 9 bases between. The CDR3 protein is CASSYSPGTNTEAFF. For the CDR3, the DNA is TGTGCCAGCAGTTACTCTCCAGGTACGAACACTGAAGCTTTCTTT.

The J gene is TRBJ2-2, the V gene TRBV19; TRBD2 matches at 10 bases. With V trimmed by 1 base and J by 0 bases, 5 bases remained unmatched. Germline V gene lookup returns CDR1 LNHDA and CDR2 SQIVND (reference sequence). This CDR3 spans 18 amino acids. The CDR3 sequence is CASSIVSGGITNTGELFF. The CDR3 region has the DNA TGTGCCAGTAGTATAGTTAGCGGGGGGATTACGAACACCGGGGAGCTGTTTTTT.

This clone showed up just once. The chain is built from TRBV19 and TRBJ1-5; 8 bases agree with TRBD1. Germline trimming cut 11 bases from V and 4 bases from J; bases unmatched to any gene: 7. The CDR3 length is 13 residues. Germline V gene data show CDR1 as LNHDA and CDR2 as SQIVND (reference sequence). The CDR3 reads CAGGQGSNQPQHF. The DNA of the CDR3 is TGTGCCGGAGGACAGGGCAGTAATCAGCCCCAGCATTTT.

V usage is TRBV9 and J usage is TRBJ1-2; D may be TRBD1 (6 bases). In germline, CDR1 is SGDLS, CDR2 YYNGEE. CDR3 length equals 16 residues. Trimming shortened V by 5 bases and J by 0 bases, and 17 bases separated the two germline ends. This chain's CDR3 is CASSDPVGASNYGYTF. CDR3 sequence (DNA): TGTGCCAGCAGTGACCCTGTGGGGGCCTCTAACTATGGCTACACCTTC.